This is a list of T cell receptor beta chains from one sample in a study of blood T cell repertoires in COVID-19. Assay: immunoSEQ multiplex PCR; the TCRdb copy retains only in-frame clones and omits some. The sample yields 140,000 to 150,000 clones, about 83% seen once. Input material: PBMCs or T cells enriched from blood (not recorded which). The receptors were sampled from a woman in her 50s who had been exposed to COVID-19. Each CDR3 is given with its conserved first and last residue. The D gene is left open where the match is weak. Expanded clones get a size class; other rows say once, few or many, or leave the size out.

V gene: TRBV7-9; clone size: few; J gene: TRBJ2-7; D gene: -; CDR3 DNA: TGTGCCAGCAGCCCAGGAGGTGTAAGTCGGGACGAGCAGTACTTC; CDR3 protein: CASSPGGVSRDEQYF
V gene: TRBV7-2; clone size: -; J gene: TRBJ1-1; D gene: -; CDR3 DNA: TGTGCCAGCAGCTTACTACGGGGGGGCGATGAAGCTTTCTTT; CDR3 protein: CASSLLRGGDEAFF
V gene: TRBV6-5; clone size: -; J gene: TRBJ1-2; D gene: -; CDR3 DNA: TGTGCCAGCAGTTACTCGGATACTAGGGCGAGCTATGGCTACACCTTC; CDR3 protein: CASSYSDTRASYGYTF
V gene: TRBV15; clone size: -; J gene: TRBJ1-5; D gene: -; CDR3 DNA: TGTGCCACCAGCAGAGACCGGGGGAAAATCGGACAGCCCCAGCATTTT; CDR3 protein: CATSRDRGKIGQPQHF
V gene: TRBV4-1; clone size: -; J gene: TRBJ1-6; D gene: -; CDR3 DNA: TGCGCCAGCAGCCAAGCAGGGCAGGGGAGCAATTCACCCCTCCACTTT; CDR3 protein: CASSQAGQGSNSPLHF
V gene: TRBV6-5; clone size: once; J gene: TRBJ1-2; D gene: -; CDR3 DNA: TGTGCCAGCAGTTACCCTAGTTCCGGTGGCTACACCTTC; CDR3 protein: CASSYPSSGGYTF
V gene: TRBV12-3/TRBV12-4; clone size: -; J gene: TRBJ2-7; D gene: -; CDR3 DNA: TGTGCCAGCAGTTACCAGGGCTACGAGCAGTACTTC; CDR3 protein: CASSYQGYEQYF
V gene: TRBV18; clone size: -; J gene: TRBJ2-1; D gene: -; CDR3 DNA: TGTGCCAGCTCACCCCTCCCGGGGGTAAGGGGCAATGAGCAGTTCTTC; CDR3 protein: CASSPLPGVRGNEQFF
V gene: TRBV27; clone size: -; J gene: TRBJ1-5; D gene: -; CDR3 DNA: TGTGCCAGCAGTTTATTGGGGGGGAGCAATCAGCCCCAGCATTTT; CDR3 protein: CASSLLGGSNQPQHF
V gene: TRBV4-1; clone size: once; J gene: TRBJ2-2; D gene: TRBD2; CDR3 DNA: TGCGCCAGCAGCCAAGCAATGGGGGGGTTCGGGGAGCTGTTTTTT; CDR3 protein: CASSQAMGGFGELFF
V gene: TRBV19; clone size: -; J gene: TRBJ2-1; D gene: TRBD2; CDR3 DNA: TGTGCCAGTAGTCTCTCGCCACTAGCGGGAGTTTTTGATGAGCAGTTCTTC; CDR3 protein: CASSLSPLAGVFDEQFF
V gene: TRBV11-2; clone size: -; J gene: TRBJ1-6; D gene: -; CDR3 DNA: TGTGCCAGCAGCCCAATACAGGATCCACCCCTCCACTTT; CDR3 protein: CASSPIQDPPLHF
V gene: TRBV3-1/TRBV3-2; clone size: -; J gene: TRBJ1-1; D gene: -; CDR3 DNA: TGTGCCAGCAACCTTGGGGCGGGAAACACTGAAGCTTTCTTT; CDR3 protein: CASNLGAGNTEAFF
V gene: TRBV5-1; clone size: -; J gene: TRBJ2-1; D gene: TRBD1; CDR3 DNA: TGCGCCAGCAGTCCTACCCAGGGGGCGCTCAATGAGCAGTTCTTC; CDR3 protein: CASSPTQGALNEQFF
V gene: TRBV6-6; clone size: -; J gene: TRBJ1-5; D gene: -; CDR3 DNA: TGTGCCAGCAATGGGGCGTATAGCAATCAGCCCCAGCATTTT; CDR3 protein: CASNGAYSNQPQHF
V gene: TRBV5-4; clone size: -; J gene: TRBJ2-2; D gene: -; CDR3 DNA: TGTGCCAGCAGCCCTAGTGGGGGGGCCACCGGGGAGCTGTTTTTT; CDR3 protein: CASSPSGGATGELFF
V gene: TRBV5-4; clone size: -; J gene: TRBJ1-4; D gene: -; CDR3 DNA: TGTGCCAGCAGCTTGGCGGGTCAGGGTAATGAAAAACTGTTTTTT; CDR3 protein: CASSLAGQGNEKLFF